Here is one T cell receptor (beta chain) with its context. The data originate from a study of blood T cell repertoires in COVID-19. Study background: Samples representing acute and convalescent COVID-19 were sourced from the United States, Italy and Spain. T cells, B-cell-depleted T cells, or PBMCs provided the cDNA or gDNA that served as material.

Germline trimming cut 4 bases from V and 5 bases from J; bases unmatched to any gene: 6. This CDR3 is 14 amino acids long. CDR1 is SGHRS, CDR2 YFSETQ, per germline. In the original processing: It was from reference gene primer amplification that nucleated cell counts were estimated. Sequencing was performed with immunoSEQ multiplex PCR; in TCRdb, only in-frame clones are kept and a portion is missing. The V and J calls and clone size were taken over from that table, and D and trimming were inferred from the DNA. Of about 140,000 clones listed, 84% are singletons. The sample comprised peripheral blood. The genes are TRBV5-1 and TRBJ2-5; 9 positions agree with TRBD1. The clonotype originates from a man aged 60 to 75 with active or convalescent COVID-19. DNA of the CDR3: TGCGCCAGCAGCGTTTCCGGGACAGGGGAGACCCAGTACTTC. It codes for CASSVSGTGETQYF.